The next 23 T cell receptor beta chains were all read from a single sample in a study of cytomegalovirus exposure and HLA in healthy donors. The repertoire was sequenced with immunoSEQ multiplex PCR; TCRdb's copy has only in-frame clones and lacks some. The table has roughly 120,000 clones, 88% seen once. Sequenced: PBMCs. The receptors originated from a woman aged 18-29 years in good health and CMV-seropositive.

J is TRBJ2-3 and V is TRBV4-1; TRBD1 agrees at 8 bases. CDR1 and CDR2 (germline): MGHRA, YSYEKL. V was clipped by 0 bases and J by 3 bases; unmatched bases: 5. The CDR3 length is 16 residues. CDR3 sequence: CASSQDRQGITDTQYF. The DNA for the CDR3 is TGCGCCAGCAGCCAAGATAGACAGGGGATTACAGATACGCAGTATTTT.

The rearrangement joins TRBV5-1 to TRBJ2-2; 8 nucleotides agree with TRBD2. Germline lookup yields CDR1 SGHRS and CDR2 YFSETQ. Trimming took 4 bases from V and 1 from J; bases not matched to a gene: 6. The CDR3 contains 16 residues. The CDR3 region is CASSGSTSGNTGELFF. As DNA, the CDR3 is TGCGCCAGCAGCGGGAGCACTAGCGGGAACACCGGGGAGCTGTTTTTT.

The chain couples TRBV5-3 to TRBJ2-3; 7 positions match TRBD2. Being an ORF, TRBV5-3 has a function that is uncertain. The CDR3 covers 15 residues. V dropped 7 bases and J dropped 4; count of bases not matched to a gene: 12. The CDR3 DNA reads TGTGCCAGAGAATCGGCGGGAGTGGGTGCAGATACGCAGTATTTT. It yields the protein CARESAGVGADTQYF.

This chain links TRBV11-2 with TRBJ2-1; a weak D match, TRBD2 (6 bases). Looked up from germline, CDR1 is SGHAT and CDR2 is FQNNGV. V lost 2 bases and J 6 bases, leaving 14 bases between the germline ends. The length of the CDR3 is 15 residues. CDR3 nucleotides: TGTGCCAGCAGCTTATGGCGGGAACGTTCCAATGAGCAGTTCTTC. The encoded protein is CASSLWRERSNEQFF.

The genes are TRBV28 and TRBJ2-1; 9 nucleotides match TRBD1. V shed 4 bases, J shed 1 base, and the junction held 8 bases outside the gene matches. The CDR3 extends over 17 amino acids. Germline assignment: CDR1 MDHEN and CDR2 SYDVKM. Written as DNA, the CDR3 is TGTGCCAGCAGTTCCCCAGGACAGGGGTCATCCTACAATGAGCAGTTCTTC. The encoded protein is CASSSPGQGSSYNEQFF. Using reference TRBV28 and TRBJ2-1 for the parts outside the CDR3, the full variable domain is DVKVTQSSRYLVKRTGEKVFLECVQDMDHENMFWYRQDPGLGLRLIYFSYDVKMKEKGDIPEGYSVSREKKERFSLILESASTNQTSMYLCASSSPGQGSSYNEQFFGPGTRLTVL.

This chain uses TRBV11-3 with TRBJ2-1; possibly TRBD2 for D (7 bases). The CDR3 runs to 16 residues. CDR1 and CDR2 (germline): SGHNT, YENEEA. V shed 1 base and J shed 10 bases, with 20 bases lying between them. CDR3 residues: CASSLGGSGDTYEQFF. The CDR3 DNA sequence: TGTGCCAGCAGCTTAGGTGGGAGCGGGGACACTTACGAGCAGTTCTTC.

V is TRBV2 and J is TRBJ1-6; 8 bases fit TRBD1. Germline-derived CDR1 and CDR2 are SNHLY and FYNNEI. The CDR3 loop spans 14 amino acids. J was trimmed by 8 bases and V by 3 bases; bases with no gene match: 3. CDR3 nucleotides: TGTGCCAGCAGTGACGGACAGGGCGATTCACCCCTCCACTTT. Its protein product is CASSDGQGDSPLHF. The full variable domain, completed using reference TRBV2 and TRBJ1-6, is EPEVTQTPSHQVTQMGQEVILRCVPISNHLYFYWYRQILGQKVEFLVSFYNNEISEKSEIFDDQFSVERPDGSNFTLKIRSTKLEDSAMYFCASSDGQGDSPLHFGNGTRLTVT.

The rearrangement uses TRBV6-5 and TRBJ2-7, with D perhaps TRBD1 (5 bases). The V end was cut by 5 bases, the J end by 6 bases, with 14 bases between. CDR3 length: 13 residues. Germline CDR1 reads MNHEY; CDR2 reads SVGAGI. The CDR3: CASSSRESGEQYF. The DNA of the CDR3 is TGTGCCAGCAGTAGCAGGGAATCGGGCGAGCAGTACTTC.

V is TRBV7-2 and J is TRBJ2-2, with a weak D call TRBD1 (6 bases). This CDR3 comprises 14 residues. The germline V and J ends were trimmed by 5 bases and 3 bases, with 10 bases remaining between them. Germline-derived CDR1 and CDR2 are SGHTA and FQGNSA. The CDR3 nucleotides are TGTGCCAGCAGCCATGGACAGTACACCGGGGAGCTGTTTTTT. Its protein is CASSHGQYTGELFF.

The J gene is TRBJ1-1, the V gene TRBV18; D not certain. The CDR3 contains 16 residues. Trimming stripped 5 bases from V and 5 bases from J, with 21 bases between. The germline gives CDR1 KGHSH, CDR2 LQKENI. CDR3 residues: CASSSSVTDGRTEAFF. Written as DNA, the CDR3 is TGTGCCAGCTCATCCTCGGTGACTGACGGGAGAACTGAAGCTTTCTTT.

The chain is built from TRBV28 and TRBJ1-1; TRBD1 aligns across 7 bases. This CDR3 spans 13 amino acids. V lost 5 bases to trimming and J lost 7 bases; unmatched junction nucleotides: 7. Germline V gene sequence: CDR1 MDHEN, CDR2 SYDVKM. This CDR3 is CASSLAPGGEAFF. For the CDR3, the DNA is TGTGCCAGCAGTCTAGCCCCAGGGGGTGAAGCTTTCTTT.

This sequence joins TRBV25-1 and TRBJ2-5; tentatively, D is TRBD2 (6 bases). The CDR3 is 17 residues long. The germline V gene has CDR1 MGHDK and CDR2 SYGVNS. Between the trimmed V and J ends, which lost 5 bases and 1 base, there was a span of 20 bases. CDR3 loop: CASSLRGGVGGQETQYF. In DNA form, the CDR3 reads TGTGCCAGCAGTCTCCGGGGCGGGGTTGGCGGCCAAGAGACCCAGTACTTC.

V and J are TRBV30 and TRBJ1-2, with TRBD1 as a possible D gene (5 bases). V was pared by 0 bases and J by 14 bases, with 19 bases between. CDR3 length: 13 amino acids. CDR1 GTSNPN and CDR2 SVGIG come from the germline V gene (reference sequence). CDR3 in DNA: TGTGCCTGGAGTGTACGTGACAGTGTTAGGGCGACCTTC. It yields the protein CAWSVRDSVRATF.

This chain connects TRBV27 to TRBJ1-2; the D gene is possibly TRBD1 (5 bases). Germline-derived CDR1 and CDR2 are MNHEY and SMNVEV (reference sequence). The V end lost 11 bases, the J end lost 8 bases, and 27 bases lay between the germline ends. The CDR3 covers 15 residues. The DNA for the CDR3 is TGTGCCTCTTCCCCAGGGAATTGGTCCCCCTTAGGCTACACCTTC. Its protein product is CASSPGNWSPLGYTF.

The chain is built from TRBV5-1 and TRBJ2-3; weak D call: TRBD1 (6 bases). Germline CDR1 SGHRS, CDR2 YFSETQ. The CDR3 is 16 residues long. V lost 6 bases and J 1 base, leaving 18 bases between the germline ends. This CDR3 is CASTAGVTGGTDTQYF. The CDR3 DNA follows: TGCGCCAGCACCGCCGGGGTGACAGGTGGCACAGATACGCAGTATTTT.

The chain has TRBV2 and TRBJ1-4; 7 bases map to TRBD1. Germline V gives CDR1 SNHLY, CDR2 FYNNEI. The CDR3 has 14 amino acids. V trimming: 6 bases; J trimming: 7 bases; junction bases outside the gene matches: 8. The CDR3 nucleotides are TGTGCCAGCAGCTCCGGGACAGCGATTGAAAAACTGTTTTTT. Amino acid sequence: CASSSGTAIEKLFF.

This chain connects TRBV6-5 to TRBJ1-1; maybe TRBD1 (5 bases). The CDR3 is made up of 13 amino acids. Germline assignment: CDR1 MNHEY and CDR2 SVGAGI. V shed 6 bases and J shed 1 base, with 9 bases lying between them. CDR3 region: CASRTRENTEAFF. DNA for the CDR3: TGTGCCAGCAGGACCAGGGAGAACACTGAAGCTTTCTTT.

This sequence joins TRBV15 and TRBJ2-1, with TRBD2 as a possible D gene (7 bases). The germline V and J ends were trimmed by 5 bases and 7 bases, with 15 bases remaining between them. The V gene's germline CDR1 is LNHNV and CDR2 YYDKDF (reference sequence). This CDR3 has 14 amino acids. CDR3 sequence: CATSGRGARNEQFF. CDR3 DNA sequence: TGTGCCACCAGCGGACGGGGGGCGCGGAATGAGCAGTTCTTC.

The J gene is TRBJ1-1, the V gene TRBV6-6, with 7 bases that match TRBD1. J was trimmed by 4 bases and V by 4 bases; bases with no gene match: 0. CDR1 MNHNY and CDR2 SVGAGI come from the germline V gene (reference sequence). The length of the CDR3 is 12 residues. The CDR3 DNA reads TGTGCCAGCAGTTCAGGGGGCACTGAAGCTTTCTTT. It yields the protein CASSSGGTEAFF.

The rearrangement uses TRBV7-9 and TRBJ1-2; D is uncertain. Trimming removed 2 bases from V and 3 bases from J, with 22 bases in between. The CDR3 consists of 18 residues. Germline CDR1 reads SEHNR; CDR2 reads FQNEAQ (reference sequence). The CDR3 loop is CASSLNPDMGPSDYGYTF. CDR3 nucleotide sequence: TGTGCCAGCAGCTTAAATCCAGACATGGGCCCCTCGGACTATGGCTACACCTTC.

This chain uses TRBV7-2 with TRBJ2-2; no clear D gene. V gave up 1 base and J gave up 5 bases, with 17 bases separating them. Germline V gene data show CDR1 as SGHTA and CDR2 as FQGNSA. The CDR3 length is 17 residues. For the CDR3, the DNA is TGTGCCAGCAGCTTAGTAGGTGGAAGCGCGATTACCGGGGAGCTGTTTTTT. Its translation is CASSLVGGSAITGELFF.

The CDR3 protein is CASSIAVTGSSYEQYF. The CDR3 DNA reads TGTGCCAGTAGTATAGCAGTGACAGGGAGCTCCTACGAGCAGTACTTC. V is TRBV19 and J is TRBJ2-7; 7 positions agree with TRBD1. The germline V gene has CDR1 LNHDA and CDR2 SQIVND (reference sequence). V was pared by 1 base and J by 0 bases, with 6 bases of the junction left unmatched. CDR3 length equals 16 residues. Drawing the rest from reference TRBV19 and TRBJ2-7, the complete variable domain is DGGITQSPKYLFRKEGQNVTLSCEQNLNHDAMYWYRQDPGQGLRLIYYSQIVNDFQKGDIAEGYSVSREKKESFPLTVTSAQKNPTAFYLCASSIAVTGSSYEQYFGPGTRLTVT.

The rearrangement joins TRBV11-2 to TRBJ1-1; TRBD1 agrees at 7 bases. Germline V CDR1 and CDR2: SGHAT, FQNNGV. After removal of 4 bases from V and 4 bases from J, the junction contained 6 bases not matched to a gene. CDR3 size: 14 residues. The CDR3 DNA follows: TGTGCCAGCAGCTCGCTACAGGGGTTCACTGAAGCTTTCTTT. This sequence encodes CASSSLQGFTEAFF.